These 30 T cell receptor beta chains share one sample of origin, sequenced in a study of shared clonotypes between healthy human individuals. Sequencing was performed with immunoSEQ multiplex PCR; in TCRdb, only in-frame clones are kept and a portion is missing. The sample holds roughly 2,500,000 clones, roughly 93% seen once. Sequencing input: naive CD4+ T cells from PBMCs. The subset: CD45RA+ positively selected. The receptors were gathered from a young man in good health. Some clones in this sample may be carry-over from other donors' samples.

V gene TRBV6-5 combines with J gene TRBJ1-4, with 8 positions matching TRBD1. Trimming removed 0 bases from V and 7 bases from J; junction bases left unmatched: 7. Germline lookup yields CDR1 MNHEY and CDR2 SVGAGI. The CDR3 contains 16 residues. This chain's CDR3 is CASSYSAGQGVEKLFF. The CDR3 DNA reads as TGTGCCAGCAGTTACTCAGCTGGACAGGGTGTTGAAAAACTGTTTTTT.

V gene TRBV5-1 combines with J gene TRBJ2-4; tentatively, D is TRBD1 (6 bases). The V end was cut by 9 bases, the J end by 0 bases, with 16 bases between. CDR3 length: 15 amino acids. The germline gives CDR1 SGHRS, CDR2 YFSETQ. The CDR3 coding sequence is TGCGCCACCTCGGACAGTACGCTAGCCAAAAACATTCAGTACTTC. Protein product: CATSDSTLAKNIQYF.

This clone occurred once. V and J are TRBV28 and TRBJ2-1, with D unclear. V was trimmed by 5 bases and J by 11 bases, leaving 13 bases between them. CDR3 length equals 12 residues. Germline CDR1 is MDHEN and CDR2 is SYDVKM. The CDR3 bases are TGTGCCAGCAGTCCCGACACTCCACAGCAGTTCTTC. Its protein is CASSPDTPQQFF. The complete variable domain, with remaining parts taken from reference TRBV28 and TRBJ2-1, reads DVKVTQSSRYLVKRTGEKVFLECVQDMDHENMFWYRQDPGLGLRLIYFSYDVKMKEKGDIPEGYSVSREKKERFSLILESASTNQTSMYLCASSPDTPQQFFGPGTRLTVL.

DNA for the CDR3: TGTGCCAGGACTCGTCCCGGGACTTACGAAGAGACCCAGTACTTC. Translated, it gives CARTRPGTYEETQYF. The V and J genes are TRBV27 and TRBJ2-5, with D tentatively TRBD2 (6 bases). Germline assignment: CDR1 MNHEY and CDR2 SMNVEV (reference sequence). The CDR3 loop spans 15 amino acids. Trimming stripped 9 bases from V and 3 bases from J, with 20 bases between.

The gene calls are TRBV19 and TRBJ1-4; TRBD1 matches at 8 bases. Germline V lookup: CDR1 LNHDA, CDR2 SQIVND (reference sequence). The CDR3 consists of 14 residues. The junction had 1 base not matched to a gene; V was cut back by 4 bases and J by 3 bases. The CDR3 is CASSTGGPNEKLFF. DNA for the CDR3: TGTGCCAGTAGTACAGGGGGCCCTAATGAAAAACTGTTTTTT.

This clone was seen only a few times. This sample also contains other DNA sequences that code for the same CDR3. The V call is TRBV5-1, the J call TRBJ2-2, with 8 bases lining up with TRBD1. J gave up 1 base and V 4 bases, and 3 bases lay outside the gene matches. Germline CDR1 SGHRS, CDR2 YFSETQ. The CDR3 contains 15 residues. CDR3 in DNA: TGCGCCAGCAGCGGTGGACAGGGGAACACCGGGGAGCTGTTTTTT. Protein product: CASSGGQGNTGELFF. Looking up the rest from reference TRBV5-1 and TRBJ2-2 gives the full variable domain: KAGVTQTPRYLIKTRGQQVTLSCSPISGHRSVSWYQQTPGQGLQFLFEYFSETQRNKGNFPGRFSGRQFSNSRSEMNVSTLELGDSALYLCASSGGQGNTGELFFGEGSRLTVL.

The chain uses TRBV2 and TRBJ1-2; tentative D call: TRBD1 (6 bases). The V gene's germline CDR1 is SNHLY and CDR2 FYNNEI. V was pared by 5 bases and J by 8 bases, with 12 bases between. The CDR3 contains 12 residues. CDR3 nucleotides: TGTGCCAGCAGTACCCAGGGGTACGGCTACACCTTC. It codes for CASSTQGYGYTF. The full variable domain, rest sourced from reference TRBV2 and TRBJ1-2, is EPEVTQTPSHQVTQMGQEVILRCVPISNHLYFYWYRQILGQKVEFLVSFYNNEISEKSEIFDDQFSVERPDGSNFTLKIRSTKLEDSAMYFCASSTQGYGYTFGSGTRLTVV.

As to this clone: Its ends do not fully match the called genes, so a read error is possible. The rearrangement links TRBV5-1 to TRBJ2-5, with D perhaps matching TRBD2 (6 bases). Germline CDR1 is SGHRS and CDR2 is YFSETQ. The CDR3 extends over 15 amino acids. The CDR3 nucleotides are TGCGCCAGCAGCTTGCCAACTAGCTCGGGAGAGGCCCAGTACTTC. Translated, it gives CASSLPTSSGEAQYF.

The genes are TRBV28 and TRBJ2-1; TRBD2 is a possible D gene (6 bases). In germline, CDR1 is MDHEN, CDR2 SYDVKM. The CDR3 has 17 amino acids. Trimming pared 6 bases from V and 3 bases from J, leaving 21 bases between. In nucleotides, the CDR3 is TGTGCCAGCAGGTCAACCTCCCTAGCGTTTCGCTACAATGAGCAGTTCTTC. Translated: CASRSTSLAFRYNEQFF.

The gene calls are TRBV11-2 and TRBJ2-1; TRBD1 or TRBD2 may be the D gene (5 bases each). Germline V CDR1 and CDR2: SGHAT, FQNNGV. The CDR3 extends over 13 amino acids. Trimming left V 7 bases short and J 3 bases short, with 10 bases between. Here the CDR3 reads CASTVGVYNEQFF. CDR3 in DNA: TGTGCCAGCACCGTGGGGGTCTACAATGAGCAGTTCTTC.

With regard to this clone: Other DNA variants within this sample encode the same CDR3. V is TRBV18 and J is TRBJ2-3, with D perhaps TRBD2 (6 bases). CDR3 size: 15 residues. The germline V and J ends were trimmed by 1 base and 0 bases, with 8 bases remaining between them. CDR1 and CDR2 from the germline V gene are KGHSH and LQKENI. CDR3 residues: CASSPLGGSTDTQYF. The CDR3 DNA follows: TGTGCCAGCTCACCACTCGGGGGTAGCACAGATACGCAGTATTTT. The variable domain in full, with the rest retrieved from reference TRBV18 and TRBJ2-3, is NAGVMQNPRHLVRRRGQEARLRCSPMKGHSHVYWYRQLPEEGLKFMVYLQKENIIDESGMPKERFSAEFPKEGPSILRIQQVVRGDSAAYFCASSPLGGSTDTQYFGPGTRLTVL.

The J gene is TRBJ1-1, the V gene TRBV5-1; D unclear. There are 15 residues in the CDR3. Germline V gene sequence: CDR1 SGHRS, CDR2 YFSETQ. V shed 0 bases and J shed 1 base, with 10 bases lying between them. Written as DNA, the CDR3 is TGCGCCAGCAGCTTGGCCAATATCGGGAACACTGAAGCTTTCTTT. It is translated as CASSLANIGNTEAFF.

CDR3 DNA sequence: TGTGCCAGCAGCTCGCCGGGACAGGGAGGCGGCTACACCTTC. Its protein is CASSSPGQGGGYTF. The J gene is TRBJ1-2, the V gene TRBV5-4, with TRBD1 matching 9 bases. The germline V gene encodes CDR1 SGHNT and CDR2 YYREEE (reference sequence). J lost 8 bases, V lost 3 bases, and 8 bases had no gene match. The CDR3 runs to 14 residues. Based on the CDR3 plus reference TRBV5-4 and TRBJ1-2, the full variable domain is ETGVTQSPTHLIKTRGQQVTLRCSSQSGHNTVSWYQQALGQGPQFIFQYYREEENGRGNFPPRFSGLQFPNYSSELNVNALELDDSALYLCASSSPGQGGGYTFGSGTRLTVV.

The rearrangement joins TRBV4-3 to TRBJ2-3; D gene unclear. V was pared by 0 bases and J by 0 bases, with 13 bases between. There are 17 residues in the CDR3. Germline CDR1 and CDR2: LGHNA and YSLEER. CDR3 loop: CASSQDPPRTSTDTQYF. The CDR3 DNA is TGCGCCAGCAGCCAAGACCCCCCACGAACTAGCACAGATACGCAGTATTTT.

V is TRBV29-1 and J is TRBJ2-3; D gene uncertain. Germline CDR1 is SQVTM and CDR2 is ANQGSEA. Trimming took off 0 bases at V and 2 bases at J, with 15 bases between the two ends. This CDR3 contains 16 residues. Here the CDR3 DNA reads TGCAGCGTTGAAGACAGGTGGCACCCACCCACAGATACGCAGTATTTT. As protein: CSVEDRWHPPTDTQYF.

This clone was observed once. This chain uses TRBV5-1 with TRBJ2-5, with TRBD2 identical over 7 bases. With V trimmed by 1 base and J by 3 bases, 6 bases remained unmatched. The length of the CDR3 is 15 residues. CDR1 SGHRS and CDR2 YFSETQ come from the germline V gene. The DNA of the CDR3 is TGCGCCAGCAGCTTGTACCGACTAGCAGAAGAGACCCAGTACTTC. Protein: CASSLYRLAEETQYF.

The V gene is TRBV5-1, the J gene TRBJ2-7, with TRBD1 matching 7 bases. The CDR3 has 16 residues. V gave up 2 bases and J gave up 3 bases; unmatched junction bases: 11. The germline V gene encodes CDR1 SGHRS and CDR2 YFSETQ. The CDR3 loop is CASSFGQRTGHYEQYF. In DNA, the CDR3 is TGCGCCAGCAGCTTTGGCCAAAGGACAGGCCACTACGAGCAGTACTTC. Combining the CDR3 with reference TRBV5-1 and TRBJ2-7 gives the whole variable domain KAGVTQTPRYLIKTRGQQVTLSCSPISGHRSVSWYQQTPGQGLQFLFEYFSETQRNKGNFPGRFSGRQFSNSRSEMNVSTLELGDSALYLCASSFGQRTGHYEQYFGPGTRLTVT.

The rearrangement links TRBV6-5 to TRBJ1-1; no definite D call. Per the germline V gene, CDR1 is MNHEY and CDR2 is SVGAGI. The CDR3 consists of 13 residues. V lost 6 bases to trimming and J lost 5 bases, with 13 bases between them. The CDR3 bases are TGTGCCAGCAGCGACCAAAGGGTGACTGAAGCTTTCTTT. Its translation: CASSDQRVTEAFF.

The gene calls are TRBV11-2 and TRBJ1-1, with D possibly TRBD1 on 5 matching bases. Germline lookup yields CDR1 SGHAT and CDR2 FQNNGV. V lost 5 bases and J 2 bases, leaving 12 bases between the germline ends. The CDR3 has 14 amino acids. The CDR3 region is CASSPQGPNTEAFF. In DNA, the CDR3 is TGTGCCAGCAGCCCCCAGGGACCTAACACTGAAGCTTTCTTT.

This sequence joins TRBV5-1 and TRBJ1-1; TRBD1 matches 8 bases. The CDR3 loop spans 16 amino acids. Germline CDR1 SGHRS, CDR2 YFSETQ. V trimming: 2 bases; J trimming: 3 bases; junction bases outside the gene matches: 9. CDR3 DNA sequence: TGCGCCAGCAGCTTTATGGCCCAGACAGGGGACACTGAAGCTTTCTTT. This codes for CASSFMAQTGDTEAFF. The variable domain in full, completed from reference TRBV5-1 and TRBJ1-1, reads KAGVTQTPRYLIKTRGQQVTLSCSPISGHRSVSWYQQTPGQGLQFLFEYFSETQRNKGNFPGRFSGRQFSNSRSEMNVSTLELGDSALYLCASSFMAQTGDTEAFFGQGTRLTVV.

The gene calls are TRBV7-9 and TRBJ2-5, with D hard to call. Trimming removed 5 bases at V and 4 bases at J, with 11 bases between. CDR1 and CDR2 from the germline V gene are SEHNR and FQNEAQ (reference sequence). The CDR3 contains 13 residues. The CDR3 sequence is CASSPSGGETQYF. The DNA for the CDR3 is TGTGCCAGCAGCCCGTCGGGTGGAGAGACCCAGTACTTC.

J is TRBJ1-2 and V is TRBV19; no clear D gene. This CDR3 has 13 residues. V lost 6 bases and J lost 5, with 13 bases in between. The V gene's germline CDR1 is LNHDA and CDR2 SQIVND (reference sequence). CDR3 region: CASSRAPRYGYTF. DNA of the CDR3: TGTGCCAGTAGCCGGGCCCCGCGGTATGGCTACACCTTC. The full variable domain, in which reference TRBV19 and TRBJ1-2 provide the parts outside the CDR3, is DGGITQSPKYLFRKEGQNVTLSCEQNLNHDAMYWYRQDPGQGLRLIYYSQIVNDFQKGDIAEGYSVSREKKESFPLTVTSAQKNPTAFYLCASSRAPRYGYTFGSGTRLTVV.

The chain uses TRBV6-5 and TRBJ2-7, with D possibly called TRBD1 or TRBD2 (5 bases each). Germline CDR1 reads MNHEY; CDR2 reads SVGAGI. The CDR3 contains 16 residues. V dropped 3 bases and J dropped 0 bases, with 15 bases sitting between them. The DNA of the CDR3 is TGTGCCAGCAGTTATCGGCAGATGAGGGGCTCCTACGAGCAGTACTTC. Its protein product is CASSYRQMRGSYEQYF.

J is TRBJ2-7 and V is TRBV27; 7 bases map to TRBD1. The CDR3 is made up of 15 amino acids. V shed 6 bases, J shed 0 bases, and the junction held 8 bases outside the gene matches. Germline CDR1 and CDR2: MNHEY and SMNVEV (reference sequence). CDR3 DNA sequence: TGTGCCAGCAGCCCTATGGGACAGAACTCCTACGAGCAGTACTTC. Protein sequence: CASSPMGQNSYEQYF.

Points on this clone: The germline gene is not matched at one end of the junction; a read error may be the cause. The chain combines TRBV28 with TRBJ2-3; a weak D match, TRBD1 (7 bases). Per the germline V gene, CDR1 is MDHEN and CDR2 is SYDVKM. The CDR3 is made up of 11 amino acids. CDR3 residues: CASSTRDRSNF. The DNA of the CDR3 is TGTGCCAGCAGTACGCGGGACAGATCGAATTTT.

The V call is TRBV9, the J call TRBJ2-1; 7 bases agree with TRBD1. The CDR3 runs 12 residues. CDR1 is SGDLS, CDR2 YYNGEE, per germline. J lost 8 bases, V lost 3 bases, and 2 bases had no gene match. Here the CDR3 DNA reads TGTGCCAGCAGCGGAGGGGGCGATGAGCAGTTCTTC. Amino acids: CASSGGGDEQFF.

This sequence joins TRBV19 and TRBJ2-5; perhaps TRBD2 as D (6 bases). The CDR3 is 14 residues long. V was trimmed by 5 bases and J by 5 bases, leaving 15 bases between them. The germline CDR1 and CDR2 sequences are LNHDA and SQIVND (reference sequence). The CDR3 is CASSSSSGGETQYF. In nucleotides, the CDR3 is TGTGCCAGTAGTTCAAGCAGCGGAGGGGAGACCCAGTACTTC.

The V gene is TRBV7-2, the J gene TRBJ2-1; 7 bases fit TRBD2. After removal of 5 bases from V and 10 bases from J, the junction contained 8 bases not matched to a gene. The CDR3 length is 13 residues. Germline V gene lookup returns CDR1 SGHTA and CDR2 FQGNSA. The CDR3 sequence is CASSPRDYIEQFF. The CDR3 DNA follows: TGTGCCAGCAGCCCCCGGGACTACATAGAGCAGTTCTTC.

The chain couples TRBV18 to TRBJ1-2; D call uncertain. The germline CDR1 and CDR2 sequences are KGHSH and LQKENI. The CDR3 contains 15 residues. The germline V and J ends were trimmed by 6 bases and 2 bases, with 16 bases remaining between them. In DNA form, the CDR3 reads TGTGCCAGCTCGCCCACAGTGTTACCCAACTATGGCTACACCTTC. This encodes CASSPTVLPNYGYTF.

This chain links TRBV10-3 with TRBJ1-3, with TRBD1 matching 8 bases. The ends lost 4 bases at V and 4 bases at J; junction bases unmatched: 9. The germline V gene encodes CDR1 ENHRY and CDR2 SYGVKD. CDR3 length: 16 residues. As DNA, the CDR3 is TGTGCCATCAGTGGGTTATCAGGGGGCACGGGAAACACCATATATTTT. Its protein is CAISGLSGGTGNTIYF.